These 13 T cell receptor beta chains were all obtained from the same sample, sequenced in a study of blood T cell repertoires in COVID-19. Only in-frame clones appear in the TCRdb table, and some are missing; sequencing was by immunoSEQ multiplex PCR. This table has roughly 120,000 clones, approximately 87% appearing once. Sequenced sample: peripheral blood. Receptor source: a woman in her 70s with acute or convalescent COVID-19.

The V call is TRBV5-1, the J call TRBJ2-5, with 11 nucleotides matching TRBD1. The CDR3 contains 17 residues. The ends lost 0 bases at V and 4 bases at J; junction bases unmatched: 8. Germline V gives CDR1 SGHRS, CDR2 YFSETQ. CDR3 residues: CASSLAPGTGGAETQYF. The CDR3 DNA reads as TGCGCCAGCAGCTTGGCTCCCGGGACAGGGGGAGCAGAGACCCAGTACTTC.

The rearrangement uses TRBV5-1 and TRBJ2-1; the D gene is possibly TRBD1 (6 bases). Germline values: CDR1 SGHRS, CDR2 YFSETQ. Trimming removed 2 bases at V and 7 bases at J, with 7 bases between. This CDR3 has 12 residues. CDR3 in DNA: TGCGCCAGCAGCTTACAGGGTAATGAGCAGTTCTTC. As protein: CASSLQGNEQFF. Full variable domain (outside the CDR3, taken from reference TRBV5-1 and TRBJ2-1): KAGVTQTPRYLIKTRGQQVTLSCSPISGHRSVSWYQQTPGQGLQFLFEYFSETQRNKGNFPGRFSGRQFSNSRSEMNVSTLELGDSALYLCASSLQGNEQFFGPGTRLTVL.

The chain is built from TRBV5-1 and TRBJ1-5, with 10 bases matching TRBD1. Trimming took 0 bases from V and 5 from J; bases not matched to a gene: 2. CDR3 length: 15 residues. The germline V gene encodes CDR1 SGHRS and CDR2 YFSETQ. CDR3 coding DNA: TGCGCCAGCAGCTTGGGTGGGACAGGGGATCAGCCCCAGCATTTT. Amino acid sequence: CASSLGGTGDQPQHF.

The CDR3 reads CASSSLPGNTEAFF. The CDR3 nucleotides read TGCGCCAGCAGCTCCCTCCCCGGGAACACTGAAGCTTTCTTT. The rearrangement uses TRBV5-1 and TRBJ1-1; D is uncertain. Per germline, CDR1 SGHRS and CDR2 YFSETQ. The CDR3 extends over 14 amino acids. V was shortened by 3 bases and J by 1 base, with 10 bases between the two germline ends.

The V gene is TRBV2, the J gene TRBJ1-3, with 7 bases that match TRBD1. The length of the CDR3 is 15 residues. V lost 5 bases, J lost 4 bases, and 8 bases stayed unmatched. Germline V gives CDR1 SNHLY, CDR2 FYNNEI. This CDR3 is CASSQTGVSGNTIYF. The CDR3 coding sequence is TGTGCCAGCAGTCAAACAGGGGTTTCCGGAAACACCATATATTTT. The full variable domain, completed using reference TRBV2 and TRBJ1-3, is EPEVTQTPSHQVTQMGQEVILRCVPISNHLYFYWYRQILGQKVEFLVSFYNNEISEKSEIFDDQFSVERPDGSNFTLKIRSTKLEDSAMYFCASSQTGVSGNTIYFGEGSWLTVV.

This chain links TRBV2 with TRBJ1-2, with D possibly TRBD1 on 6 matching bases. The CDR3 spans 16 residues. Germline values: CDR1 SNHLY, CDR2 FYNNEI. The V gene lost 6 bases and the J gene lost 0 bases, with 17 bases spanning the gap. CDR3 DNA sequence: TGTGCCAGCAGCCCGCAGGGGTCCTCTGCTAACTATGGCTACACCTTC. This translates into CASSPQGSSANYGYTF.

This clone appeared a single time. The CDR3 DNA reads TGCAGCGCTGGGGGGGTCCAAGAGACCCAGTACTTC. Protein product: CSAGGVQETQYF. The genes are TRBV29-1 and TRBJ2-5; TRBD2 agrees at 7 bases. The J segment lost 1 base and the V segment lost 7 bases, leaving 3 bases of the junction unmatched. The CDR3 loop spans 12 amino acids. Germline V lookup: CDR1 SQVTM, CDR2 ANQGSEA.

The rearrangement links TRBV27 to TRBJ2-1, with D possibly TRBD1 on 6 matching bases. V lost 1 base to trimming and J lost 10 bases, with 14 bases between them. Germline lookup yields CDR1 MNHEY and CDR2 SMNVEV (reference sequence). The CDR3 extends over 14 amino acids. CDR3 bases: TGTGCCAGCAGTTTATTGGGGGCAGGCCGAGAGCAGTTCTTC. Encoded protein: CASSLLGAGREQFF.

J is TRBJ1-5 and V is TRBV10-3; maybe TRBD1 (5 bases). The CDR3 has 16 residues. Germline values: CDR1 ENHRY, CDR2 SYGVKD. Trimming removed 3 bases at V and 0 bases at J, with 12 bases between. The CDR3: CAISDGQGISNQPQHF. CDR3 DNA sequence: TGTGCCATCAGTGACGGCCAGGGCATTAGCAATCAGCCCCAGCATTTT.

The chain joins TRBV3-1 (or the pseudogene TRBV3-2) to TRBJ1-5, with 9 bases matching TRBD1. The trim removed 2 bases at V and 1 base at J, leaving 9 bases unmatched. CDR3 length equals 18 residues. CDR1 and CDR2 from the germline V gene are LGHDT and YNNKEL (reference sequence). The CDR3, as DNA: TGTGCCAGCAGCCAAATGGGGACAGGGAAAGGGAGCAATCAGCCCCAGCATTTT. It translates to CASSQMGTGKGSNQPQHF.

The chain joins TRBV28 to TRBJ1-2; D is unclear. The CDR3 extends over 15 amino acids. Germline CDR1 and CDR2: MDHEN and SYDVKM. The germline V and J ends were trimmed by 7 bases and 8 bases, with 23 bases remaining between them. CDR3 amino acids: CASTESNTDLTGYTF. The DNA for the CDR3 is TGTGCCAGCACCGAAAGTAACACAGACCTCACCGGCTACACCTTC.

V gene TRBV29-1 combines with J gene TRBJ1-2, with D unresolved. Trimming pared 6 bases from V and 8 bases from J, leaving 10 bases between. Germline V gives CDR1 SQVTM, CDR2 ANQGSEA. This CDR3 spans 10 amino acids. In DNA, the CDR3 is TGCAGCGTCCCGGGAGGAGGCTACACCTTC. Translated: CSVPGGGYTF.

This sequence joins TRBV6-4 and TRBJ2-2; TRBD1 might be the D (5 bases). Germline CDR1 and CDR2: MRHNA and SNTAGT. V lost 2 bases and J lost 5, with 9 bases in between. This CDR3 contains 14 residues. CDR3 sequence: CASSDRGWTGELFF. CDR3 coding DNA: TGTGCCAGCAGTGACAGGGGTTGGACCGGGGAGCTGTTTTTT.